The rows below give T cell receptor beta chains drawn from one sample of a study of patients and donors after allogeneic stem cell transplantation. Each CDR3 protein is one row after TCRdb ran MiXCR on the RT-PCR reads. The data show 90,000 to 130,000 distinct CDR3 sequences, around 33% seen once. The sequencing sample was made of blood, either unsorted or a sorted T cell fraction (not recorded which). The receptors come from a human donor who was either an allogeneic HSCT recipient or a stem cell or donor lymphocyte infusion donor (not recorded which). It is not recorded whose cells these are; they may come from a transplant donor. Each CDR3 is given with its conserved first and last residue. D genes are given only for firm matches. Rows may omit the clone size; those that give it use once, few, many or a size class.

V	J	D	size	DNA	CDR3
TRBV20-1	TRBJ1-3	NA	NA	TGCAGTGGGAGGGACTCTGGAAACACCATATATTTT	CSGRDSGNTIYF
TRBV28	TRBJ2-3	TRBD2	NA	TGTGCCAGCAGCGCTTGGACTAGCGGGAGCACAGATACGCAGTATTTT	CASSAWTSGSTDTQYF
TRBV2	TRBJ1-5	NA	NA	TGTGCCAGCAGAGTAGGGACCCGCGGCAATCAGCCCCAGCATTTT	CASRVGTRGNQPQHF
TRBV7-2	TRBJ1-4	NA	few	TGTGCCAGCAGCTTAATGTACGAACCTGGTTTAGGGGAAAAACTGTTTTTT	CASSLMYEPGLGEKLFF
TRBV30	TRBJ1-2	NA	NA	TGTGCCTGGAGTACGGCAGCATATGGCTACACCTTC	CAWSTAAYGYTF
TRBV4-3	TRBJ1-6	NA	NA	TGCGCCAGCAGCCATTTCACACCGGGACCGAGCTCCTATAATTCACCCCTCCACTTT	CASSHFTPGPSSYNSPLHF
TRBV5-6	TRBJ2-7	TRBD2	NA	TGTGCCAGCAGCTTCACGTGGACTAGCGGGCCATACCAGTACTTC	CASSFTWTSGPYQYF
TRBV2	TRBJ2-2	TRBD2	NA	TGTGCCAGCACCGGACTAGCGAGTAACACCGGGGAGCTGTTATTT	CASTGLASNTGELLF
TRBV20-1	TRBJ2-7	NA	NA	TGCAGTGCTACTAGGCCCTCCTACGAGCAGTACTTC	CSATRPSYEQYF
TRBV28	TRBJ2-3	TRBD2	NA	TGTGCCACCCGGACTAGCGGCACAGATACGCAGTATTTT	CATRTSGTDTQYF
TRBV20-1	TRBJ1-2	TRBD1	NA	TGCAGTGCCCCCCTACCGGGACAGCTGGGCTATGGCTACACCTTC	CSAPLPGQLGYGYTF
TRBV7-9	TRBJ1-2	NA	few	TGTGCCAGCAGCTTAGTGGGGATAAACTATGGCTACACCTTC	CASSLVGINYGYTF
TRBV20-1	TRBJ2-1	TRBD2	NA	TGCAGTGCTGGTAGCGGGAGTTGGAATGAGCAGTTCTTC	CSAGSGSWNEQFF
TRBV28	TRBJ1-5	NA	few	TGTGCCAGCCAGGGGTCTCAGCCCCAGCATTTT	CASQGSQPQHF
TRBV20-1	TRBJ1-1	NA	many	TGCAGTGCTAGGGCGAGCTTAGGCGCTTTCTTT	CSARASLGAFF
TRBV18	TRBJ1-3	NA	NA	TGTGCCAGCTCACCGACTAACACCCCCGGGTACACCATATATTTT	CASSPTNTPGYTIYF
TRBV7-2	TRBJ2-2	NA	few	TGTGCCAGCAGCTTAGGGAGCGGGTTTACTAACGGGGAGCTGTTTTTT	CASSLGSGFTNGELFF
TRBV6-2/TRBV6-3	TRBJ2-2	NA	NA	TGTGCCAGCAGTTTGATAGCCCTCCTCAGCGGGGAGCTGTTTTTT	CASSLIALLSGELFF
TRBV24-1	TRBJ2-1	TRBD1	once	TGTGCCACCAGTGACCCGGACAGGGGGGAGCAGTTCTTC	CATSDPDRGEQFF
TRBV6-5	TRBJ2-3	TRBD1	few	TGTGCCAGCACTACCGACAGGGGGTCCCACACGCAGTATTTT	CASTTDRGSHTQYF
TRBV6-9	TRBJ2-1	NA	NA	TGTGCCAGCACTTTAGCGGTCCATTCCCATTACAATGAGCAGTTCTTC	CASTLAVHSHYNEQFF
TRBV12-3/TRBV12-4	TRBJ2-1	TRBD2	NA	TGTGCCAGCAGTTTACGATATAGGACTAGCGGGAGCAATGAGCAGTTCTTC	CASSLRYRTSGSNEQFF
TRBV29-1	TRBJ2-1	NA	few	TGCAGCGTTGAAAAATTCAATGAGCAGTTCTTC	CSVEKFNEQFF
TRBV9	TRBJ2-7	NA	once	TGTGCCAGCAGCTTGGACAGAGCTGAACACGAGCAGTACTTC	CASSLDRAEHEQYF
TRBV19	TRBJ1-6	NA	few	TGTGCCAGTAGTATGCGGACATCTAATAATTCACCCCTCCACTTT	CASSMRTSNNSPLHF
TRBV29-1	TRBJ2-3	TRBD2	NA	TGCAGCGCCCTAGCGGGACCGCCCCGCGGGGTCACAGATACGCAGTATTTT	CSALAGPPRGVTDTQYF
TRBV6-2/TRBV6-3	TRBJ2-2	TRBD2	NA	TGTGCCAGCAGTCACCGCCGACTAGCGGGAACCGGGGAGCTGTTTTTT	CASSHRRLAGTGELFF
TRBV20-1	TRBJ2-3	NA	few	TGCAGTGCTAGTCGCGTCACAGATACGCAGTATTTT	CSASRVTDTQYF
TRBV6-1	TRBJ1-2	NA	NA	TGTGCCAGCAGGACCTATGGCTACACCTTC	CASRTYGYTF